The next 12 T cell receptor beta chains were all read from a single sample in a study of post-analysis software for immune sequencing data. Whole-study findings and limits: Relative to controls, patients had roughly five TRBV segments at higher frequency, with TRBV5-6, TRBV5-1 and TRBV20-1 among these.

Which antigens these TCRs recognize remains unknown. Tagging with unique molecular identifiers was a feature of the TCR beta cDNA libraries. In TCRdb, the PCR reads were re-called with MiXCR into one record per CDR3 protein. The sample lists about 200,000 distinct CDR3 sequences, approximately 29% occurring once. Material for sequencing was blood. These receptors all stem from a girl aged 2-17 years with multiple sclerosis.

Many counts were recorded for this clonotype. This sequence joins TRBV5-6 and TRBJ2-1; TRBD1 matches at 9 bases. Germline V lookup: CDR1 SGHDT, CDR2 YYEEEE. The CDR3 has 15 residues. The trim removed 4 bases at V and 14 bases at J, leaving 16 bases unmatched. CDR3 residues: CASSRTGTGRTIEFF. DNA of the CDR3: TGTGCCAGCAGCCGAACCGGGACAGGGCGCACCATAGAGTTCTTC.

This clonotype occurred a few times. The chain couples TRBV2 to TRBJ2-7; perhaps TRBD1 as D (6 bases). The DNA end lines up better with TRBJ2-5; the J call may be wrong. The length of the CDR3 is 14 residues. The germline V gene has CDR1 SNHLY and CDR2 FYNNEI. CDR3 sequence: CASSDRDMKETQYF. The CDR3 DNA sequence: TGTGCCAGCAGCGACCGGGACATGAAGGAGACCCAGTACTTC.

This clonotype was detected ten times or more. The chain employs TRBV20-1 and TRBJ1-6; maybe TRBD1 (5 bases). This CDR3 is 15 amino acids long. V dropped 3 bases and J dropped 7 bases, with 16 bases sitting between them. In germline, CDR1 is DFQATT, CDR2 SNEGSKA (reference sequence). The CDR3, as DNA: TGCAGTGCTAGGAGGGACGCCGTGGGGAATTCACCCCTCCACTTT. The encoded protein is CSARRDAVGNSPLHF.

In regard to this clonotype: A read error is possible here, since a much larger clone lies one base away. V and J are TRBV20-1 and TRBJ2-3; 15 bases align to TRBD2. The CDR3 loop spans 15 amino acids. Germline CDR1 DFQATT, CDR2 SNEGSKA (reference sequence). The ends lost 6 bases at V and 4 bases at J; junction bases unmatched: 5. In nucleotides, the CDR3 is TGCAGTGCGGGACTAGCGGGGGGTAGCCCAGATACGCAGTATTTT. Its translation is CSAGLAGGSPDTQYF.

Comments on this clonotype: Germline and junction disagree at one end, which may indicate a read error. The rearrangement joins TRBV24-1 to TRBJ2-1; 11 bases match TRBD1. The CDR3 consists of 16 residues. Per the germline V gene, CDR1 is KGHDR and CDR2 is SFDVKD. The CDR3 loop is CATSDFGTGGYNERFF. The CDR3 DNA sequence: TGTGCCACCAGTGATTTCGGGACAGGGGGTTACAATGAGCGGTTCTTC.

This clonotype was detected many times. The rearrangement links TRBV3-1 to TRBJ2-1; D call uncertain. The CDR3 loop spans 14 amino acids. Trimming took 7 bases from V and 10 from J, leaving 20 bases between them. Germline CDR1 is LGHDT and CDR2 is YNNKEL (reference sequence). The CDR3 nucleotides are TGTGCCAGCACCACAAGATCAGCTGGGTGGGAGCAGTTCTTC. This translates into CASTTRSAGWEQFF.

This clonotype was picked up many times. J is TRBJ2-7 and V is TRBV5-5; 10 bases fit TRBD2. With 4 bases clipped from V and 4 bases from J, the junction kept 8 bases outside the gene matches. Germline CDR1 and CDR2: SGHKS and YYEKEE (reference sequence). The CDR3 contains 15 residues. CDR3 residues: CASSPRGGLAYEQYF. The DNA of the CDR3 is TGTGCCAGCAGCCCGCGTGGGGGACTAGCGTACGAGCAGTACTTC.

In regard to this clonotype: Germline and junction disagree at one end, which may indicate a read error. The V call is TRBV2, the J call TRBJ1-6; possibly TRBD1 for D (5 bases). The CDR3 covers 14 residues. Germline-derived CDR1 and CDR2 are SNHLY and FYNNEI. The CDR3 DNA reads as TGTGCCAGCAGTGACAGGGTGGTGAATTCACCCCCCCACTTT. It specifies CASSDRVVNSPPHF.

The chain combines TRBV29-1 with TRBJ1-2, with D uncertain. V was pared by 7 bases and J by 6 bases, with 24 bases between. CDR3 size: 15 residues. Germline CDR1 and CDR2: SQVTM and ANQGSEA. CDR3 sequence: CSARSGVLQFDGYTF. Written as DNA, the CDR3 is TGCAGCGCTCGAAGCGGAGTCCTCCAGTTTGATGGCTACACCTTC.

On this clonotype itself: The junction and the germline gene differ at one end; a read error may be behind it. The chain is built from TRBV6-2 or TRBV6-3 and TRBJ2-5; D remains unclear. The CDR3 loop spans 12 amino acids. CDR1 is MNHEY, CDR2 SVGEGT, per germline. CDR3 sequence: CVSSPFEDEQYF. CDR3 coding DNA: TGTGTCAGCAGCCCCTTCGAGGATGAGCAGTACTTC.

This clonotype was detected only a few times. CDR3 amino acids: CASSYSENTEAFF. For the CDR3, the DNA is TGTGCCAGCAGTTACTCGGAGAACACTGAAGCTTTCTTT. The chain is built from TRBV6-2 or TRBV6-3 and TRBJ1-1; D is uncertain. With 0 bases removed from V and 1 base from J, the gap between germline ends came to 3 bases. Germline V CDR1 and CDR2: MNHEY, SVGEGT. The CDR3 is 13 residues long.

The chain combines TRBV25-1 with TRBJ1-5, with a weak D call TRBD1 (5 bases). V was cut by 3 bases and J by 10 bases, with 25 bases left in between. This CDR3 is built from 17 residues. Per the germline V gene, CDR1 is MGHDK and CDR2 is SYGVNS. This CDR3 is CASSDISSGRVNRPQHF. The CDR3, as DNA: TGTGCCAGCAGTGACATCTCTTCAGGCAGGGTCAATCGTCCCCAGCATTTT.